One and the same sample provided the 9 T cell receptor beta chains below, sequenced in a study of T cell clusters in autoimmune cytopenias. Some 34,000 genome equivalents of blood DNA were amplified for TRB. TRB was amplified by touch-down multiplex PCR, primer pools A and B combined. From its re-call of the multiplex PCR reads, TCRdb lists each CDR3 protein once, without DNA. With approximately 15,000 distinct CDR3 sequences in the sample, the ten largest clones hold 3.5% to 4.5%. This sample was also put to use in a study of T cell repertoires in aging, cancer and after chemotherapy.

The specimen sequenced was peripheral blood. All receptors derive from a human donor in good health.

The chain links TRBV6-2 or TRBV6-3 to TRBJ2-7; TCRdb names TRBD1, which stays unverified in the absence of DNA. The CDR3 length is 12 residues. CDR1 MNHEY and CDR2 SVGEGT come from the germline V gene. This CDR3 reads CASSQTGYEQYF.

The rearrangement joins TRBV5-1 to TRBJ2-6. The CDR3 is 14 amino acids. From germline, CDR1 is SGHRS and CDR2 YFSETQ. CDR3 amino acids: CASSLGTGANVLTF.

The chain is built from TRBV27 and TRBJ2-1; TCRdb's D gene call, TRBD2, goes unchecked for lack of DNA. Germline CDR1 is MNHEY and CDR2 is SMNVEV (reference sequence). The CDR3 runs to 13 residues. CDR3 residues: CASNKRESAEQFF.

This clonotype is classed as medium-sized (0.01 to 0.1%) by frequency. V usage is TRBV11-3 and J usage is TRBJ2-1; TCRdb's D gene call, TRBD1, goes unchecked for lack of DNA. CDR1 is SGHNT and CDR2 is YENEEA in the germline V gene. The CDR3 extends over 15 amino acids. CDR3 sequence: CASTRVADSYNEQFF.

The chain carries TRBV6-5 and TRBJ2-5; TCRdb lists TRBD2, though no DNA is available to test this call. The CDR3 contains 15 residues. In germline, CDR1 is MNHEY, CDR2 SVGAGI. The CDR3 is CATGGAGGGIETQYF.

Frequency places this clonotype as medium-sized (0.01 to 0.1%). This sequence joins TRBV11-3 and TRBJ2-5. The CDR3 sequence is 12 residues long. The germline gives CDR1 SGHNT, CDR2 YENEEA. CDR3 amino acids: CASSSMDLPAHF.

This rearrangement joins TRBV29-1 to TRBJ1-1; lacking DNA, the TRBD1 call made by TCRdb goes unchecked. CDR1 and CDR2 from the germline V gene are SQVTM and ANQGSEA. The CDR3 totals 12 residues. CDR3 loop: CSVSQGNTEAFF. The full variable domain, its missing parts supplied by reference TRBV29-1 and TRBJ1-1, is SAVISQKPSRDICQRGTSLTIQCQVDSQVTMMFWYRQQPGQSLTLIATANQGSEATYESGFVIDKFPISRPNLTFSTLTVSNMSPEDSSIYLCSVSQGNTEAFFGQGTRLTVV.

This chain connects TRBV6-5 to TRBJ1-5; the D gene TCRdb calls, TRBD1, cannot be checked with no DNA. CDR1 is MNHEY and CDR2 is SVGAGI in the germline V gene. The CDR3 consists of 13 residues. This CDR3 reads CASKGGADQPQHF.

The chain carries TRBV6-6 and TRBJ2-1; the TCRdb D gene call, TRBD1, has no DNA to confirm it. The germline V gene encodes CDR1 MNHNY and CDR2 SVGAGI (reference sequence). The CDR3 spans 16 residues. CDR3 amino acids: CASSPSFGGAYNEQFF.